This T cell receptor beta chain is from a study of Graves' ophthalmopathy and Graves' hyperthyroidism. Study observations and caveats: Blood also contained most of the expanded thyroid clonotypes above 0.001 frequency.

As the template, RNA transcripts were used to amplify TCR beta CDR3 regions. A first-round RT-PCR used HTBI primers, followed by a second-round multiplex PCR. TCRdb recomputed calls from the multiplex PCR reads with MiXCR, one row per CDR3 protein. Here the sample spans about 500,000 distinct CDR3 sequences, approximately 14% being singletons. This clonotype was recorded a few times. As yet, its antigen is unknown. Ophthalmopathy-affected donors exhibited moderate-to-severe activity, CAS ≥3, NOSPECS ≥4, and duration under 3 months. Enrollment excluded any patients with other autoimmune diseases, uncontrolled infections, pregnancy or lactation. PBMCs were isolated from an approximately 10 ml sample of fresh peripheral blood. The specimen was blood. This receptor was obtained from a woman aged 25 to 39 with Graves' ophthalmopathy.

Written as DNA, the CDR3 is TGTGCCAGCAGCTTAGGGCGCTGGGGAAGAAATGAGCAGTTCTTC. It codes for CASSLGRWGRNEQFF. V and J are TRBV13 and TRBJ2-1; D is unresolved. Germline-derived CDR1 and CDR2 are PRHDT and FYEKMQ (reference sequence). The CDR3 totals 15 residues. With 0 bases removed from V and 7 bases from J, the gap between germline ends came to 13 bases.